The sequence of this T cell receptor beta chain was determined in a study of blood T cell repertoires in COVID-19. Profiled with immunoSEQ multiplex PCR; TCRdb holds only in-frame clones, not every one. The sample lists 45,000 to 55,000 clones, 70% to 90% occurring once. The CDR3 runs 16 residues. The ends were cut back, 3 bases at V and 4 bases at J, with 15 bases in the middle. CDR1 is LNHDA and CDR2 is SQIVND in the germline V gene (reference sequence). The sample comprised peripheral blood. The J gene is TRBJ1-4, the V gene TRBV19; D might be TRBD1 (6 bases). This clonotype was sampled from a human donor in a cohort sampled during active COVID-19. The CDR3 sequence: CASSILPTGYNEKLFF. The CDR3, as DNA: TGTGCCAGTAGTATTCTCCCGACAGGCTATAATGAAAAACTGTTTTTT.